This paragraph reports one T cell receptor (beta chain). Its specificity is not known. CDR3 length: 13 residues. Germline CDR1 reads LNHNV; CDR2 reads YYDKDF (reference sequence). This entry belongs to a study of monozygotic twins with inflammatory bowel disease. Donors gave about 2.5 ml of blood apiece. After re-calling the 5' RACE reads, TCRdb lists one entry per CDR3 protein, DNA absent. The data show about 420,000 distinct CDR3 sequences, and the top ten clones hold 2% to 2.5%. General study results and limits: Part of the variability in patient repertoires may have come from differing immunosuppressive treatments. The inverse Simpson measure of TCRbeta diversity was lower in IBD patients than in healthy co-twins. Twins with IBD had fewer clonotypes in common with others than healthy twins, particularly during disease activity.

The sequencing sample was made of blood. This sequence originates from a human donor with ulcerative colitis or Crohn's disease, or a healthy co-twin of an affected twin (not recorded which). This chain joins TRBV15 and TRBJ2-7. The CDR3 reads CATSREINYEQYF.